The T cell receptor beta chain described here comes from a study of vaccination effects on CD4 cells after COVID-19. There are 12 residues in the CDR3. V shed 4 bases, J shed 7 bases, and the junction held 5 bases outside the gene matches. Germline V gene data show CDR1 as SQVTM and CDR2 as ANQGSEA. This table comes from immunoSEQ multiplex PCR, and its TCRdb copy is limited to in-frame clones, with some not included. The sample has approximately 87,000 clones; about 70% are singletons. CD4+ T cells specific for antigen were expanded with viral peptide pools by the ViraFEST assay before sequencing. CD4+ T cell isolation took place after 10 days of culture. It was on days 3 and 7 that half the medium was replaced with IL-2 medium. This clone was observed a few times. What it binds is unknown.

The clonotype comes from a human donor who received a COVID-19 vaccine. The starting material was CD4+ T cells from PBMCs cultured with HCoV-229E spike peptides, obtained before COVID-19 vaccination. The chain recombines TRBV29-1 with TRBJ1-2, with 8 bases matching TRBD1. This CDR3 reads CSVGGQGVGYTF. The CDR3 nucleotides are TGCAGCGTTGGCGGACAGGGTGTTGGCTACACCTTC.